This is a list of T cell receptor beta chains from one sample in a study of OX40 agonist ivuxolimab in advanced cancers. Produced via immunoSEQ multiplex PCR; TCRdb's table is partial and in-frame only. The sample holds tens of thousands of clones, about nine tenths seen once. The material sequenced was CD4+ or CD8+ T cells sorted from blood, taken in a trial of the OX40 agonist ivuxolimab. Receptor source: an adult with an advanced solid tumor such as melanoma, head and neck, liver or kidney cancer. Each CDR3 is given with its conserved first and last residue.

TRBV11-2	TRBJ2-2	CASSLGARELFF
TRBV30	TRBJ2-7	CAWRGLGLYEQYF
TRBV27	TRBJ2-4	CASSRLILGLASTKNIQYF
TRBV28	TRBJ2-7	CASSFRLAGGTYEQYF
TRBV15	TRBJ2-3	CATSRGGGATDTQYF
TRBV27	TRBJ1-5	CASSLGGGKEPQHF
TRBV4-1	TRBJ1-4	CASSQVQGGGEKLFF
TRBV9	TRBJ2-2	CASSVYITGELFF
TRBV9	TRBJ1-2	CASSASDSFYGYTF
TRBV28	TRBJ2-2	CASSSGLTGELFF
TRBV2	TRBJ1-1	CASRETGWEGTEAFF
TRBV7-2	TRBJ2-1	CASSNGWYNEQFF
TRBV28	TRBJ2-5	CASSLQGSGETQYF
TRBV18	TRBJ2-7	CASSPRRGLNYGQYF
TRBV13	TRBJ2-5	CASSLAGGHMAQYF
TRBV25-1	TRBJ2-2	CASRRGGGGTGELFF
TRBV28	TRBJ1-1	CASSFRGGDTEAFF
TRBV28	TRBJ2-2	CASSWGLAGASNTGELFF
TRBV10-1	TRBJ2-1	CASSYSPERVPCNNEQFF
TRBV9	TRBJ2-3	CASTKRGGDTDTQYF
TRBV18	TRBJ2-5	CASSPPVAGAKTQYF
TRBV6-5	TRBJ2-1	CASSLGTSGYNEQFF
TRBV19	TRBJ1-1	CASSITYTEAFF
TRBV27	TRBJ2-2	CASSLQLPGELFF
TRBV12-2	TRBJ2-7	CASRSPDRDPSGEQYF
TRBV6-1	TRBJ1-6	CASSAWQDYNSPLHF
TRBV7-9	TRBJ2-6	CASSSTETLSGVVNVLTF
TRBV5-6	TRBJ2-7	CASRAWGTADHEQYF
TRBV5-8	TRBJ2-7	CASSSGNYEQYF
TRBV4-1	TRBJ2-1	CASSQVGTSGNEQFF
TRBV7-8	TRBJ1-5	CASSGTGGQPQHF
TRBV6-5	TRBJ2-7	CASSGRDISYEQYF
TRBV4-2	TRBJ2-3	CASSQDIVKREVTDTQYF
TRBV5-6	TRBJ2-3	CASSGDWVGGLDTQYF
TRBV4-3	TRBJ2-3	CASSQGTGITDTQYF
TRBV27	TRBJ1-6	CATSPGTPNSPLHF
TRBV29-1	TRBJ2-3	CSVEGGTSGRWPDTQYF
TRBV25-1	TRBJ1-4	CASSDLRDSNEKLFF
TRBV6-5	TRBJ2-2	CASSYDGGVGELFF
TRBV7-9	TRBJ2-7	CASSLQGYEQYF
TRBV11-2	TRBJ2-1	CASSLGEYNEQFF
TRBV28	TRBJ2-7	CASSLAGGADEQYF
TRBV28	TRBJ2-5	CASSPLAGGEETQYF
TRBV5-4	TRBJ2-3	CASSLNADTQYF
TRBV30	TRBJ1-1	CAWRWEGNTEAFF
TRBV7-9	TRBJ1-2	CASSLGQGMNYGYTF
TRBV11-3	TRBJ2-1	CASSTRQGHEQFF
TRBV13	TRBJ2-7	CASSLGGGRRYEQYF
TRBV21-1	TRBJ2-7	CASSNRLSWRGETSYEQYF
TRBV27	TRBJ2-7	CASHPAGLAHFNYEQYF
TRBV10-2	TRBJ2-7	CASSVAGSYEQYF